The TCR beta chain under discussion was sequenced for a study of T-cell memory formation after mild COVID-19 (dated by TCRdb to the early 2020s). Regarding the complete study: TCR sequence clusters from the two donors were largely donor specific. The cohort was made up of two young adult volunteers, one female and one male, who were previously healthy. Longitudinal TCRalpha and TCRbeta repertoire sequencing tracked T-cell clones expanding and contracting after mild COVID-19 in two donors. Broader findings and caveats from the paper: Some responding clones were detected in pre-infection memory, suggesting pre-existing cross-reactive memory T cells joined the SARS-CoV-2 response. The study covered only a couple of mild cases, and larger cohorts including severe cases with pre-infection samples were considered necessary. Clones contracting from day 15 to 85 had balanced CD4/CD8 phenotypes, while a second wave expanding from day 15 to 37 was biased towards CD4+. The second-wave clones that peaked on day 37 were not confirmed to be SARS-CoV-2 specific. Contracting CD4+ clones were found mainly in CM and EM memory subsets, while CD8+ clones were enriched in EMRA.

Ficoll-Paque density gradient centrifugation was the method used to isolate PBMCs. The CDR3 contains 17 residues, cysteine and phenylalanine counted. The retained sequence is limited to the CDR3, 51 bases, with the frame set at the first base. CDR1 SGHTA and CDR2 FQGNSA were looked up in the germline V gene. V lost 1 base and J lost 1 base, and the count of bases not matched to a germline gene is 9. For sequencing, an Illumina NovaSeq 6000 was employed. TCRalpha and TCRbeta cDNA libraries were built by 5'RACE with constant-segment primers, adding sample barcodes and unique molecular identifiers. RNA was extracted from every sample with Trizol reagent. The libraries were amplified in two PCR steps, and the second step added a second sample barcode and Illumina TruSeq adapters. Libraries were sequenced on an Illumina NovaSeq with 2 x 150 bp paired-end reads. The original methods were these. The reads were demultiplexed and collapsed into UMI-guided consensus sequences using migec v1.2.7. Using mixcr v2.1.11, UMI consensuses were aligned to TRA and TRB V and J templates and then assembled into clonotypes. Expanded or contracted clonotypes were those called significant by both edgeR and NoisET, with noise models trained on biological replicates. For edgeR calls, the cutoffs were a false discovery rate-adjusted p below 0.01 and a log2 fold-change threshold of 1. As an exploratory analysis of dynamics, max-normalized trajectories of the 1000 most abundant clonotypes were examined with PCA combined with hierarchical clustering. The CD4 or CD8 phenotype of responding clones was assigned using the separately sequenced CD4+ and CD8+ repertoires. Through fastp at Q25 and MiXCR, TCRdb rebuilt clones from the public reads, retaining in-frame beta chains. Every distinct CDR3 protein forms one entry, paired with its most common genes and DNA. The V and J calls were determined by TCRdb, not by the authors. For this sample there are some 450,000 distinct CDR3 sequences; 18% appear just once. About a fifth of the sample is taken by the ten largest.

Turning to this clonotype: It has no known antigen specificity. Qualities for individual bases were not recorded, and no much larger clone is one base off.

The rearranged segments are TRBV7-2 and TRBJ1-2, and 7 junction bases match TRBD1. The sequence was obtained from a man aged 18-30 years who had mild COVID-19 (a few samples of this study predate the infection). The sample titles of this study are shuffled in the database, so cell type and time point are left out; the donor was told from shared clones. The sample consisted of PBMCs or a T cell subset sorted from them (not recorded which). The CDR3 in this case is CASSLDVGAGGNYGYTF. The base sequence is TGTGCCAGCAGCTTAGATGTCGGGGCAGGGGGTAACTATGGCTACACCTTC.